Below, 24 T cell receptor beta chains from the same sample are listed, as sequenced in a study of shared clonotypes between healthy human individuals. Naive CD8 cells comprised CD45RO-negative, CCR7-positively selected cells, excluding terminally differentiated effector memory CD45RA+ cells. Sequencing was performed with immunoSEQ multiplex PCR; in TCRdb, only in-frame clones are kept and a portion is missing. The table shows some 2 million clones, with roughly 95% occurring only once. The sequenced sample was naive CD8+ T cells sorted from blood. These receptors were taken from a man between 18 and 29 years old in good health.

CDR3 sequence: CASRGLAALRDTQYF. DNA of the CDR3: TGTGCCAGCAGAGGACTAGCGGCCCTCAGGGATACGCAGTATTTT. The chain carries TRBV2 and TRBJ2-3, with 10 bases that match TRBD2. CDR1 is SNHLY and CDR2 is FYNNEI in the germline V gene. Trimming took 6 bases from V and 6 from J; bases not matched to a gene: 9. CDR3 length equals 15 residues.

V gene TRBV25-1 combines with J gene TRBJ1-1; 7 positions match TRBD1. The trim removed 6 bases at V and 6 bases at J, leaving 7 bases unmatched. The CDR3 consists of 13 residues. Per germline, CDR1 MGHDK and CDR2 SYGVNS. The CDR3 reads CASSGIGTAEAFF. The CDR3 DNA follows: TGTGCCAGCAGCGGGATCGGGACAGCTGAAGCTTTCTTT.

The gene calls are TRBV11-2 and TRBJ2-7; perhaps TRBD1 as D (5 bases). This CDR3 region has 15 residues. CDR1 SGHAT and CDR2 FQNNGV come from the germline V gene. The germline V and J ends were trimmed by 4 bases and 3 bases, with 16 bases remaining between them. This chain's CDR3 is CASSYRMQGDYEQYF. As DNA, the CDR3 is TGTGCCAGCAGCTACCGCATGCAGGGTGACTACGAGCAGTACTTC.

Comments on this clone: This same CDR3 is encoded by further DNA sequences in the sample. The chain combines TRBV29-1 with TRBJ2-7; 7 bases match TRBD1. Losses at the gene ends were 2 bases for V and 2 bases for J; bases not matched to a gene: 0. Germline CDR1 reads SQVTM; CDR2 reads ANQGSEA. CDR3 size: 12 residues. DNA of the CDR3: TGCAGCGTTGAAACAGGGGCCTACGAGCAGTACTTC. It specifies CSVETGAYEQYF.

CDR3 in amino acids: CASSDAGENTEAFF. CDR3 in DNA: TGTGCCAGCAGTGACGCCGGGGAAAACACTGAAGCTTTCTTT. The V and J genes are TRBV25-1 and TRBJ1-1; D gene ambiguous. Germline CDR1 reads MGHDK; CDR2 reads SYGVNS. CDR3 size: 14 residues. V lost 3 bases and J lost 2, with 10 bases in between.

The chain carries TRBV7-6 and TRBJ2-7, with TRBD2 as a possible D gene (6 bases). The V gene lost 6 bases and the J gene lost 6 bases, with 15 bases spanning the gap. The CDR3 contains 13 residues. Per germline, CDR1 SGHVS and CDR2 FNYEAQ. The DNA of the CDR3 is TGTGCCAGCAGTTCAAATCCGGGAGTCGAGCAGTACTTC. Its translation is CASSSNPGVEQYF.

The genes are TRBV30 and TRBJ2-3; perhaps TRBD2 as D (5 bases). Trimming took 7 bases from V and 3 from J, leaving 11 bases between them. The CDR3 runs 12 residues. Germline CDR1 and CDR2: GTSNPN and SVGIG (reference sequence). CDR3 bases: TGTGCCTCCCAGCCGGGGACAGATACGCAGTATTTT. It encodes CASQPGTDTQYF.

This chain connects TRBV19 to TRBJ1-2, with TRBD1 matching over 8 bases. The CDR3 contains 13 residues. Per germline, CDR1 LNHDA and CDR2 SQIVND (reference sequence). Trimming removed 7 bases from V and 6 bases from J; junction bases left unmatched: 7. The CDR3 coding sequence is TGTGCCAGTAAGGACAGGGTAGTCGATGGCTACACCTTC. It yields the protein CASKDRVVDGYTF.

The V gene is TRBV6-5, the J gene TRBJ2-3; tentative D call: TRBD2 (6 bases). The germline V gene encodes CDR1 MNHEY and CDR2 SVGAGI. This CDR3 comprises 15 residues. V was trimmed by 6 bases and J by 0 bases, leaving 13 bases between them. The CDR3 region is CASRAGLHSTDTQYF. DNA for the CDR3: TGTGCCAGCAGGGCGGGACTGCACAGCACAGATACGCAGTATTTT.

The chain uses TRBV5-6 and TRBJ2-7, with 11 bases matching TRBD1. The junction had 6 bases not matched to a gene; V was cut back by 4 bases and J by 3 bases. This CDR3 contains 15 residues. Germline CDR1 SGHDT, CDR2 YYEEEE. DNA of the CDR3: TGTGCCAGCAGCCTCCGGGACAGGGGGGTCTACGAGCAGTACTTC. Protein: CASSLRDRGVYEQYF.

V is TRBV6-5 and J is TRBJ2-7; D is possibly TRBD2 (5 bases). Trimming left V 8 bases short and J 3 bases short, with 17 bases between. There are 14 residues in the CDR3. The germline V gene has CDR1 MNHEY and CDR2 SVGAGI. The CDR3 is CASHAGVSGYEQYF. The CDR3 DNA is TGTGCCAGCCACGCCGGGGTTTCAGGCTACGAGCAGTACTTC.

This clone has a single count. This chain joins TRBV7-9 and TRBJ2-7; 8 bases map to TRBD2. Germline trimming cut 5 bases from V and 0 bases from J; bases unmatched to any gene: 6. CDR3 length: 15 residues. Germline CDR1 and CDR2: SEHNR and FQNEAQ (reference sequence). Here the CDR3 DNA reads TGTGCCAGCAGCGCGGGGGGCGGTAGCTCCTACGAGCAGTACTTC. Translation: CASSAGGGSSYEQYF.

The chain links TRBV9 to TRBJ2-2, with 7 bases matching TRBD1. Germline CDR1 SGDLS, CDR2 YYNGEE. The CDR3 is 15 residues long. With 4 bases clipped from V and 3 bases from J, the junction kept 6 bases outside the gene matches. The chain's CDR3 is CASSSTGWDTGELFF. The CDR3 DNA is TGTGCCAGCAGCTCGACAGGGTGGGACACCGGGGAGCTGTTTTTT.

The chain joins TRBV9 to TRBJ1-4; 8 bases are a match to TRBD1. V shed 4 bases and J 7 bases; nucleotides not matched to a gene: 6. From germline, CDR1 is SGDLS and CDR2 YYNGEE. The CDR3 spans 14 residues. CDR3 in amino acids: CASSLTGGGEKLFF. The CDR3 DNA sequence: TGTGCCAGCAGCCTTACAGGGGGAGGTGAAAAACTGTTTTTT.

The chain links TRBV30 to TRBJ1-5; 7 bases agree with TRBD1. V lost 5 bases, J lost 3 bases, and 4 bases stayed unmatched. Germline V gives CDR1 GTSNPN, CDR2 SVGIG (reference sequence). The CDR3 contains 13 residues. Here the CDR3 reads CAWETGTNQPQHF. CDR3 DNA sequence: TGTGCCTGGGAGACAGGGACCAATCAGCCCCAGCATTTT.

V usage is TRBV6-5 and J usage is TRBJ1-2, with TRBD1 as a possible D gene (6 bases). Germline loops: CDR1 MNHEY, CDR2 SVGAGI. The CDR3 consists of 15 residues. V was cut by 5 bases and J by 3 bases, with 16 bases left in between. CDR3 nucleotides: TGTGCCAGCAGTAGTGTTAGGCAGGGGCACTATGGCTACACCTTC. As protein: CASSSVRQGHYGYTF.

About this clone itself: Other DNA sequences within the sample encode an identical CDR3. The gene calls are TRBV5-1 and TRBJ2-7; 8 nucleotides agree with TRBD2. CDR1 and CDR2 (germline): SGHRS, YFSETQ. The CDR3 contains 14 residues. V lost 4 bases and J lost 2; bases outside the gene matches: 5. DNA for the CDR3: TGCGCCAGCAGCCCCCCGGGACTAGCCTACGAGCAGTACTTC. It translates to CASSPPGLAYEQYF.

Concerning this clone: This same CDR3 is encoded by further DNA sequences in the sample. The chain is built from TRBV5-1 and TRBJ1-5, with 9 bases that match TRBD1. The CDR3 length is 18 residues. Germline assignment: CDR1 SGHRS and CDR2 YFSETQ. Trimming at V came to 4 bases and at J to 2 bases, leaving 13 bases not matched to a gene. CDR3 sequence (DNA): TGCGCCAGCAGCCTGGATCTGACAGGGGGTCACCGCAATCAGCCCCAGCATTTT. Protein: CASSLDLTGGHRNQPQHF. Based on the CDR3 plus reference TRBV5-1 and TRBJ1-5, the full variable domain is KAGVTQTPRYLIKTRGQQVTLSCSPISGHRSVSWYQQTPGQGLQFLFEYFSETQRNKGNFPGRFSGRQFSNSRSEMNVSTLELGDSALYLCASSLDLTGGHRNQPQHFGDGTRLSIL.

To note about this clone: The sample holds other DNA sequences that translate to the same CDR3. This sequence joins TRBV9 and TRBJ2-5; 8 bases match TRBD1. Germline V gives CDR1 SGDLS, CDR2 YYNGEE. This CDR3 contains 13 residues. Trimming removed 3 bases from V and 3 bases from J; junction bases left unmatched: 1. The CDR3: CASSADREETQYF. The CDR3 DNA is TGTGCCAGCAGCGCGGACAGGGAAGAGACCCAGTACTTC.

The gene calls are TRBV6-1 and TRBJ1-1; TRBD1 is a possible D gene (5 bases). Trimming removed 8 bases at V and 1 base at J, with 17 bases between. Looked up from germline, CDR1 is MNHNS and CDR2 is SASEGT. This CDR3 spans 15 amino acids. CDR3 coding DNA: TGTGCCAGCGGGGGACCGACCATATCGAACACTGAAGCTTTCTTT. Its translation: CASGGPTISNTEAFF.

This rearrangement joins TRBV19 to TRBJ2-1, with D tentatively TRBD1 (6 bases). The germline gives CDR1 LNHDA, CDR2 SQIVND (reference sequence). The length of the CDR3 is 14 residues. V lost 5 bases and J lost 7, with 15 bases in between. CDR3 DNA: TGTGCCAGTAGTCTCTCAGGACAGAGAAATGAGCAGTTCTTC. Translating gives CASSLSGQRNEQFF.

Of note for this clone: Other nucleotide sequences in the sample specify the same CDR3. V usage is TRBV5-6 and J usage is TRBJ2-7; D unresolved. CDR3 length: 13 residues. The germline V and J ends were trimmed by 0 bases and 0 bases, with 4 bases remaining between them. The germline V gene has CDR1 SGHDT and CDR2 YYEEEE. CDR3 amino acids: CASSLVLSYEQYF. DNA for the CDR3: TGTGCCAGCAGCTTGGTTCTCTCCTACGAGCAGTACTTC. The full variable domain, rest sourced from reference TRBV5-6 and TRBJ2-7, is DAGVTQSPTHLIKTRGQQVTLRCSPKSGHDTVSWYQQALGQGPQFIFQYYEEEERQRGNFPDRFSGHQFPNYSSELNVNALLLGDSALYLCASSLVLSYEQYFGPGTRLTVT.

As for this clone: Within the sample, other DNA sequences also encode this same CDR3. The chain carries TRBV19 and TRBJ2-7; D is perhaps TRBD2 (6 bases). The germline V and J ends were trimmed by 5 bases and 4 bases, with 9 bases remaining between them. From germline, CDR1 is LNHDA and CDR2 SQIVND (reference sequence). CDR3 length equals 12 residues. This CDR3 reads CASSSGLYEQYF. The CDR3 region has the DNA TGTGCCAGTAGTTCGGGACTTTACGAGCAGTACTTC.

The chain uses TRBV13 and TRBJ2-2; the D gene is possibly TRBD1 (5 bases). Trimming removed 5 bases from V and 4 bases from J, with 14 bases in between. The CDR3 sequence is 15 residues long. Germline V CDR1 and CDR2: PRHDT, FYEKMQ (reference sequence). The CDR3 nucleotides are TGTGCCAGCAGCGGGGCAGGGATTATCACCGGGGAGCTGTTTTTT. Translating it yields CASSGAGIITGELFF.